This T cell receptor (beta chain) derives from a study of T cells in Graves' hyperthyroidism and ophthalmopathy. On this clonotype: This could be a read error, since a much larger clone is one nucleotide away.

CDR1 and CDR2 (germline): SNHLY, FYNNEI. This CDR3 is 12 amino acids long. Blood dates from first hyperthyroidism diagnosis, before any ophthalmopathy symptoms. PBMCs were collected from a 10 ml volume of fresh peripheral blood. TCR beta CDR3 regions were amplified from RNA transcripts. Carried out on the TCR CDR3, a first-round RT-PCR used the HTBI primer set. TCRdb analysed the multiplex PCR reads with MiXCR anew, one entry per CDR3 protein. The sample consists of under 400,000 distinct CDR3 sequences, 15% to 18% of them appearing once. The chain links TRBV2 to TRBJ1-4; 8 bases are shared with TRBD1. This receptor was taken from a woman under 30 with Graves' hyperthyroidism that later progressed to Graves' ophthalmopathy. The sequencing input was blood. CDR3 bases: TGTGCCAGCGGACAGGGAAATGAAGAACTGTTTTTT. This sequence encodes CASGQGNEELFF.